The TCR beta chain under discussion was sequenced for a study of cytomegalovirus exposure and HLA in healthy donors. From germline, CDR1 is MDHEN and CDR2 SYDVKM. This CDR3 is built from 14 residues. V gave up 4 bases and J gave up 3 bases, with 13 bases separating them. Primers for the PCR totalled 60 Vbeta and 13 Jbeta. The assay was immunoSEQ multiplex PCR, and TCRdb's table has in-frame clones only and misses some. The table includes 95,000 to 150,000 clones, 65% to 90% detected once. This clonotype originated in a man aged 25-45 years in good health and CMV-seronegative. The gene calls are TRBV28 and TRBJ2-7, with TRBD2 as a possible D gene (5 bases). The sequencing sample was made of PBMCs. CDR3 coding DNA: TGTGCCAGCAGTTCACCACCTAGCCTCTACGAGCAGTACTTC. Its translation: CASSSPPSLYEQYF.